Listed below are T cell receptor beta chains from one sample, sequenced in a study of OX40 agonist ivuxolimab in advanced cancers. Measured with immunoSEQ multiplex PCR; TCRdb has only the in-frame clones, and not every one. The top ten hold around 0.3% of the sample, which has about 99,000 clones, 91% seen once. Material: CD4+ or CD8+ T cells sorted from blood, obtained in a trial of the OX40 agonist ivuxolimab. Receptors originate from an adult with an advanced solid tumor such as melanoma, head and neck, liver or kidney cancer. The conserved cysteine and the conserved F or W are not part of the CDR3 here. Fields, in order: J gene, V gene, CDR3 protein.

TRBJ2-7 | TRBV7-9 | ASSTSYEQY
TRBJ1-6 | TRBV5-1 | ASSLGGGNSPLH
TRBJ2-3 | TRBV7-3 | ASSQSRSDTQY
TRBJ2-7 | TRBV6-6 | ASSYQLGRGEQY
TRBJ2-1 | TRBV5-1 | ASSPTPPSNEQF
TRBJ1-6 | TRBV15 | ATSRDNDNSPLH
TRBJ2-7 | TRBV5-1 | ASSSRTGDEQY
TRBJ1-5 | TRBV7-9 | ASSLGGGNQPQH
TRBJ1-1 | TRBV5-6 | ASTPGRGWVTEAF
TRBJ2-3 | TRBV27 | ASSGSLILTSTDTQY